The next 7 T cell receptor beta chains were all read from a single sample in a study of post-analysis software for immune sequencing data. Study conclusions and caveats: TRBV5-6, TRBV5-1 and TRBV20-1 were among roughly 5 TRBV segments more frequent in patients than controls.

Prepared TCR beta cDNA libraries contained unique molecular identifiers. MiXCR, run by TCRdb on the PCR reads, gives a single entry per CDR3 protein. Of approximately 730,000 distinct CDR3 sequences listed, roughly 27% are singletons. These receptors have no known antigen. Sample: blood. These TCRs come from a girl aged 5 to 17 with multiple sclerosis.

This clonotype was seen more than once but under ten times. This chain uses TRBV10-3 with TRBJ1-2; D is ambiguous. Germline V CDR1 and CDR2: ENHRY, SYGVKD. This CDR3 comprises 16 residues. The ends were cut back, 0 bases at V and 4 bases at J, with 15 bases in the middle. Written as DNA, the CDR3 is TGTGCCATCAGTGAGTCGATGCATCCCACGCGCTATGGCTACACCTTC. Translation gives CAISESMHPTRYGYTF.

The genes are TRBV3-1 and TRBJ2-3, with D perhaps matching TRBD2 (7 bases). The CDR3 runs to 14 residues. Germline CDR1 LGHDT, CDR2 YNNKEL (reference sequence). With 3 bases removed from V and 6 bases from J, the gap between germline ends came to 13 bases. CDR3 DNA: TGTGCCAGCAGCCACCCGGGGGGCCCCGATACGCAGTATTTT. It codes for CASSHPGGPDTQYF.

This clonotype was recorded a few times. V gene TRBV24-1 combines with J gene TRBJ1-2, with D hard to call. CDR1 KGHDR and CDR2 SFDVKD come from the germline V gene. CDR3 length equals 13 residues. V lost 5 bases and J lost 4, with 10 bases in between. CDR3 residues: CATSARGFYGYTF. Here the CDR3 DNA reads TGTGCCACCAGTGCCCGGGGTTTCTATGGCTACACCTTC.

There are a few counts of this clonotype. J is TRBJ2-1 and V is TRBV3-1, with D perhaps being TRBD1 or TRBD2 (6 bases each). Trimming left V 1 base short and J 10 bases short, with 17 bases between. There are 15 residues in the CDR3. Germline V lookup: CDR1 LGHDT, CDR2 YNNKEL (reference sequence). Written as DNA, the CDR3 is TGTGCCAGCAGCCAAGCCCTAGGGGGGTTTTTGGAGCAGTTCTTC. The encoded protein is CASSQALGGFLEQFF.

There are a few counts of this clonotype. The chain carries TRBV15 and TRBJ1-5; D gene unclear. The CDR3 runs to 13 residues. Germline V CDR1 and CDR2: LNHNV, YYDKDF (reference sequence). V dropped 0 bases and J dropped 7 bases, with 7 bases sitting between them. The CDR3 sequence: CATSRDLLQPQHF. DNA for the CDR3: TGTGCCACCAGCAGAGATCTTCTGCAGCCCCAGCATTTT. Variable domain in full (rest from reference TRBV15 and TRBJ1-5): DAMVIQNPRYQVTQFGKPVTLSCSQTLNHNVMYWYQQKSSQAPKLLFHYYDKDFNNEADTPDNFQSRRPNTSFCFLDIRSPGLGDTAMYLCATSRDLLQPQHFGDGTRLSIL.

V is TRBV6-4 and J is TRBJ2-1, with TRBD2 matching over 11 bases. Germline V lookup: CDR1 MRHNA, CDR2 SNTAGT. The CDR3 is 17 amino acids. J gave up 5 bases and V 0 bases, and 6 bases lay outside the gene matches. CDR3 loop: CASSDSPVAGGNNEQFF. Written as DNA, the CDR3 is TGTGCCAGCAGTGACTCTCCCGTAGCGGGGGGGAACAATGAGCAGTTCTTC.

A few counts support this clonotype. V is TRBV24-1 and J is TRBJ1-5; D is unresolved. V was cut by 5 bases and J by 4 bases, with 11 bases left in between. This CDR3 is 14 amino acids long. Germline lookup yields CDR1 KGHDR and CDR2 SFDVKD. This CDR3 is CATSGPGKNQPQHF. CDR3 nucleotides: TGTGCCACCAGTGGCCCGGGAAAGAATCAGCCCCAGCATTTT.